This is a list of T cell receptor beta chains from one sample in a study of blood T cell repertoires in COVID-19. Sequenced by immunoSEQ multiplex PCR; TCRdb stores in-frame clones only, minus some. Altogether 540,000 or so clones are present, roughly nine tenths being singletons, with the ten largest covering roughly 8%. Sequencing was done on a sample of peripheral blood. Source of these receptors: a woman aged 50 to 65 with COVID-19, enrolled during active disease. The CDR3 runs from the conserved cysteine through the conserved F or W. Each record gives: V gene, clone size, J gene, CDR3 protein. Not all rows give a size; the values are once, few, many and, for expanded clones, a class.

v_call: TRBV3-1/TRBV3-2; clone_size: few; j_call: TRBJ2-3; cdr3_aa: CASSPRLAGDGTDTQYF
v_call: TRBV6-1; clone_size: .; j_call: TRBJ1-5; cdr3_aa: CASSDGSGSNQPQHF
v_call: TRBV3-1/TRBV3-2; clone_size: once; j_call: TRBJ2-7; cdr3_aa: CASSQDRSGGAYEQYF
v_call: TRBV7-8; clone_size: .; j_call: TRBJ1-1; cdr3_aa: CASSHYMNTEAFF
v_call: TRBV5-1; clone_size: .; j_call: TRBJ1-2; cdr3_aa: CASSLWGRRADYGYTF
v_call: TRBV27; clone_size: .; j_call: TRBJ1-5; cdr3_aa: CASSPRLAQHHSNQPQHF
v_call: TRBV9; clone_size: .; j_call: TRBJ1-1; cdr3_aa: CASSALSGVAFF
v_call: TRBV6-5; clone_size: .; j_call: TRBJ1-1; cdr3_aa: CASINRGDTEAFF
v_call: TRBV7-2; clone_size: .; j_call: TRBJ1-2; cdr3_aa: CASSSLGLRANYGYTF
v_call: TRBV5-1; clone_size: .; j_call: TRBJ1-1; cdr3_aa: CASSLDLVAEAFF